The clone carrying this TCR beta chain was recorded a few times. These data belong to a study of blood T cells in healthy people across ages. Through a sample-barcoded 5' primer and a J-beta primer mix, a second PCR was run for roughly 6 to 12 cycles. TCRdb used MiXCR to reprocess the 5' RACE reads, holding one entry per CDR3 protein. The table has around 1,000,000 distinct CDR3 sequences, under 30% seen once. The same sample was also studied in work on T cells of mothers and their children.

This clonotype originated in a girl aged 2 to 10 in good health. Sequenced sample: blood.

CDR3 sequence reads: CASSTRLDLAKNIQYF. The CDR3 DNA is TGTGCCAGCAGTACCAGACTGGACTTAGCCAAAAACATTCAGTACTTC. The chain uses TRBV2 and TRBJ2-4, with D maybe TRBD2 (5 bases). Trimming left V 5 bases short and J 0 bases short, with 14 bases between. In germline, CDR1 is SNHLY, CDR2 FYNNEI. The CDR3 sequence is 16 residues long. The full variable domain, rest sourced from reference TRBV2 and TRBJ2-4, is EPEVTQTPSHQVTQMGQEVILRCVPISNHLYFYWYRQILGQKVEFLVSFYNNEISEKSEIFDDQFSVERPDGSNFTLKIRSTKLEDSAMYFCASSTRLDLAKNIQYFGAGTRLSVL.